One and the same sample provided the 25 T cell receptor beta chains below, sequenced in a study of blood T cells in healthy people across ages. A J-beta primer mix and a sample-barcoded 5' primer were used in a second PCR of about 7 to 12 cycles. TCRdb independently ran MiXCR on the 5' RACE reads; one entry per CDR3 protein. This sample has around 780,000 distinct CDR3 sequences; about a quarter occur once, and the top ten carry roughly 3.1%. These data also featured in a second study, about T cells of mothers and their children.

Input material: blood. The receptors here all came from a boy between 10 and 17 years old in good health.

As DNA, the CDR3 is TGCAGTGCTAGAGATCTTGGGACAGGGGAAGCTTTCTTT. It encodes CSARDLGTGEAFF. The chain recombines TRBV20-1 with TRBJ1-1; TRBD1 agrees at 9 bases. Germline CDR1 is DFQATT and CDR2 is SNEGSKA (reference sequence). The CDR3 contains 13 residues. V trimming: 0 bases; J trimming: 8 bases; junction bases outside the gene matches: 4.

This clonotype came up a few times. One end of the junction is discordant with germline, which a read error may explain. This chain uses TRBV29-1 with TRBJ2-1; D assignment may be TRBD1 or TRBD2 (6 bases each). The germline gives CDR1 SQVTM, CDR2 ANQGSEA. The CDR3 is 12 amino acids. CDR3 loop: CTGGRGDNEQFF. In nucleotides, the CDR3 is TGCACCGGGGGCAGAGGGGACAACGAGCAGTTCTTC.

V gene TRBV20-1 combines with J gene TRBJ2-1; D is unresolved. The CDR3 is 12 residues long. Trimming left V 6 bases short and J 8 bases short, with 14 bases between. The germline V gene has CDR1 DFQATT and CDR2 SNEGSKA (reference sequence). The chain's CDR3 is CSADTASDEQFF. Written as DNA, the CDR3 is TGCAGTGCGGATACTGCGTCTGATGAGCAGTTCTTC.

The V and J genes are TRBV6-6 and TRBJ2-7; D unclear. The CDR3 extends over 11 amino acids. V lost 4 bases to trimming and J lost 6 bases, with 7 bases between them. From germline, CDR1 is MNHNY and CDR2 SVGAGI (reference sequence). The CDR3 spells CASSSFSEQYF. The DNA for the CDR3 is TGTGCCAGCAGTTCCTTCTCCGAGCAGTACTTC.

This clonotype occurred many times. The rearrangement uses TRBV11-2 and TRBJ2-3, with D tentatively TRBD2 (6 bases). This CDR3 contains 17 residues. V was trimmed by 2 bases and J by 7 bases, leaving 22 bases between them. Germline assignment: CDR1 SGHAT and CDR2 FQNNGV. CDR3 DNA: TGTGCCAGCAGCTTATTGGGTTGGGGGGATAAGAAGAATACGCAGTATTTT. Translating it yields CASSLLGWGDKKNTQYF.

This clonotype has at least ten counts. This rearrangement joins TRBV3-1 to TRBJ2-5; possibly TRBD1 or TRBD2 for D (5 bases each). The closer fit of TRBJ2-7 to the DNA end suggests the J call may be wrong. The CDR3 runs 12 residues. Germline values: CDR1 LGHDT, CDR2 YNNKEL (reference sequence). The CDR3 DNA sequence: TGTGCCAGCAGCCGGGGGTTATACGAGCAGTACTTC. Translation gives CASSRGLYEQYF.

The J gene is TRBJ2-1, the V gene TRBV30; D gene unclear. Germline V gene lookup returns CDR1 GTSNPN and CDR2 SVGIG (reference sequence). The CDR3 runs 15 residues. V was pared by 2 bases and J by 0 bases, with 11 bases between. CDR3 DNA sequence: TGTGCCTGGAGTCTAAAGGGAAACTCCTACAATGAGCAGTTCTTC. It is translated as CAWSLKGNSYNEQFF.

A note on this clonotype: One end of the junction varies from germline; a read error may be responsible. The chain is built from TRBV5-1 and TRBJ1-5, with 8 bases matching TRBD1. The CDR3 has 14 amino acids. In germline, CDR1 is SGHRS, CDR2 YFSETQ. The CDR3 is CASSAGTGNQSQHF. The CDR3, as DNA: TGCGCCAGCAGCGCCGGGACAGGTAATCAGTCCCAGCATTTT.

The V gene is TRBV27, the J gene TRBJ2-7; D is possibly TRBD1 (6 bases). CDR3 size: 14 residues. CDR1 and CDR2 (germline): MNHEY, SMNVEV (reference sequence). V lost 6 bases and J 2 bases, leaving 14 bases between the germline ends. The CDR3 DNA is TGTGCCAGCAGGACAGGTCTAAAGGCCTACGAGCAGTACTTC. Translating it yields CASRTGLKAYEQYF.

The chain combines TRBV28 with TRBJ1-4; 7 positions match TRBD1. The V and J ends lost 3 bases and 7 bases, in that order; junction bases with no gene match: 8. Looked up from germline, CDR1 is MDHEN and CDR2 is SYDVKM. This CDR3 has 15 amino acids. CDR3 protein: CASSFRTGGGEKLFF. CDR3 DNA: TGTGCCAGCAGTTTCCGGACAGGTGGCGGTGAAAAACTGTTTTTT. Full variable domain (rest looked up from reference TRBV28 and TRBJ1-4): DVKVTQSSRYLVKRTGEKVFLECVQDMDHENMFWYRQDPGLGLRLIYFSYDVKMKEKGDIPEGYSVSREKKERFSLILESASTNQTSMYLCASSFRTGGGEKLFFGSGTQLSVL.

The chain employs TRBV5-1 and TRBJ2-3; D is possibly TRBD2 (6 bases). This CDR3 has 16 residues. Trimming removed 3 bases at V and 1 base at J, with 15 bases between. Germline CDR1 reads SGHRS; CDR2 reads YFSETQ. The CDR3: CASSSSRASGTDTQYF. The CDR3 DNA sequence: TGCGCCAGCAGCTCTTCCCGGGCTAGCGGCACAGATACGCAGTATTTT.

The CDR3 loop reads CASSPPVTGLGPGTEAFF. CDR3 nucleotides: TGCGCCAGCAGCCCCCCGGTGACAGGCTTAGGGCCAGGGACTGAAGCTTTCTTT. The chain is built from TRBV4-1 and TRBJ1-1, with a tentative D call TRBD1 (6 bases). Trimming pared 4 bases from V and 5 bases from J, leaving 26 bases between. Germline lookup yields CDR1 MGHRA and CDR2 YSYEKL. CDR3 size: 18 residues.

The table lists this clonotype with many counts. The V call is TRBV28, the J call TRBJ1-4; 7 bases align to TRBD1. This CDR3 comprises 16 residues. Trimming removed 2 bases from V and 8 bases from J; junction bases left unmatched: 11. Looked up from germline, CDR1 is MDHEN and CDR2 is SYDVKM. The CDR3 DNA sequence: TGTGCCAGCAGTTTACCCGTACCTCGACAGGGAGAAAAACTGTTTTTT. This translates into CASSLPVPRQGEKLFF.

The rearrangement joins TRBV18 to TRBJ2-5; no clear D gene. CDR1 is KGHSH, CDR2 LQKENI, per germline. This CDR3 has 14 residues. Trimming took 3 bases from V and 5 from J, leaving 13 bases between them. This CDR3 is CASSPPPSRETQYF. CDR3 sequence (DNA): TGTGCCAGCTCACCCCCACCGTCTAGGGAGACCCAGTACTTC.

This clonotype was picked up a small number of times. The chain couples TRBV7-6 to TRBJ1-2; 8 bases align to TRBD1. This CDR3 is built from 15 residues. CDR1 and CDR2 from the germline V gene are SGHVS and FNYEAQ. The junction had 11 bases not matched to a gene; V was cut back by 5 bases and J by 6 bases. CDR3 protein: CASSQQSGGRDGYTF. Here the CDR3 DNA reads TGTGCCAGCAGCCAGCAGTCAGGGGGCAGGGATGGCTACACCTTC.

V is TRBV18 and J is TRBJ2-5; 7 nucleotides line up with TRBD1. CDR1 and CDR2 (germline): KGHSH, LQKENI. Trimming at V came to 4 bases and at J to 4 bases, leaving 6 bases not matched to a gene. The CDR3 has 14 amino acids. Here the CDR3 DNA reads TGTGCCAGCTCACTACAGGGGTTTGCAGAGACCCAGTACTTC. Amino acids: CASSLQGFAETQYF.

The rearrangement links TRBV15 to TRBJ1-2, with 9 bases fitting TRBD1. Germline loops: CDR1 LNHNV, CDR2 YYDKDF (reference sequence). Losses at the gene ends were 6 bases for V and 2 bases for J; bases not matched to a gene: 4. The CDR3 contains 14 residues. CDR3: CATSRDRVNYGYTF. CDR3 sequence (DNA): TGTGCCACCAGTAGGGACAGGGTCAACTATGGCTACACCTTC.

The chain combines TRBV27 with TRBJ2-7; 10 bases match TRBD1. The CDR3 spans 15 residues. V lost 6 bases, J lost 3 bases, and 8 bases stayed unmatched. The germline CDR1 and CDR2 sequences are MNHEY and SMNVEV (reference sequence). CDR3 DNA sequence: TGTGCCAGCAGCCATGGGACAGGGGCCTACTACGAGCAGTACTTC. Translation gives CASSHGTGAYYEQYF.

The rearrangement links TRBV19 to TRBJ2-2; D remains unclear. This CDR3 region has 13 residues. Per the germline V gene, CDR1 is LNHDA and CDR2 is SQIVND (reference sequence). The V end lost 6 bases, the J end lost 6 bases, and 11 bases lay between the germline ends. The DNA for the CDR3 is TGTGCCAGTAGCAGCCTTAACGCCGGGGAGCTGTTTTTT. This gives the protein CASSSLNAGELFF.

The genes are TRBV10-2 and TRBJ2-1; 9 bases agree with TRBD2. CDR1 and CDR2 from the germline V gene are WSHSY and SAAADI. V shed 4 bases and J 6 bases; nucleotides not matched to a gene: 4. The CDR3 extends over 14 amino acids. CDR3 in DNA: TGCGCCAGCAGTGGCGCGGGGGGGCCCAATGAGCAGTTCTTC. Its protein is CASSGAGGPNEQFF.

This clonotype has a handful of counts. The chain has TRBV9 and TRBJ2-2; 7 bases line up with TRBD2. The CDR3 is 14 residues long. Germline CDR1 is SGDLS and CDR2 is YYNGEE. J gave up 4 bases and V 3 bases, and 3 bases lay outside the gene matches. The CDR3 reads CASSATSATGELFF. The CDR3, as DNA: TGTGCCAGCAGCGCTACTAGCGCCACCGGGGAGCTGTTTTTT.

The chain combines TRBV13 with TRBJ2-7, with TRBD1 identical over 7 bases. Germline trimming cut 6 bases from V and 7 bases from J; bases unmatched to any gene: 6. Germline V CDR1 and CDR2: PRHDT, FYEKMQ (reference sequence). The length of the CDR3 is 12 residues. The CDR3, as DNA: TGTGCCAGCAGGGTGACAGGGAGTGAGCAGTACTTC. Translating gives CASRVTGSEQYF.

This clonotype turned up a few times. The chain couples TRBV5-1 to TRBJ1-1; D gene ambiguous. The V end lost 1 base, the J end lost 7 bases, and 11 bases lay between the germline ends. The germline V gene has CDR1 SGHRS and CDR2 YFSETQ. The CDR3 is 13 residues long. The CDR3 bases are TGCGCCAGCAGCTTGTCTCCCAGGAATGAAGCTTTCTTT. Translating it yields CASSLSPRNEAFF. Based on the CDR3 plus reference TRBV5-1 and TRBJ1-1, the full variable domain is KAGVTQTPRYLIKTRGQQVTLSCSPISGHRSVSWYQQTPGQGLQFLFEYFSETQRNKGNFPGRFSGRQFSNSRSEMNVSTLELGDSALYLCASSLSPRNEAFFGQGTRLTVV.

This clonotype was detected only a few times. The rearrangement links TRBV12-3 or TRBV12-4 to TRBJ2-7, with D tentatively TRBD2 (5 bases). Trimming left V 10 bases short and J 6 bases short, with 19 bases between. The CDR3 runs to 13 residues. The CDR3 DNA follows: TGTGCCATCCTACGATCTGAGGGTAGCGAGCAGTACTTC. Translation gives CAILRSEGSEQYF.

V and J are TRBV7-9 and TRBJ2-1, with D unresolved. V was cut by 7 bases and J by 2 bases, with 12 bases left in between. CDR1 SEHNR and CDR2 FQNEAQ come from the germline V gene (reference sequence). The CDR3 loop spans 14 amino acids. The CDR3 spells CASTPGTAYNEQFF. DNA for the CDR3: TGTGCCAGCACCCCGGGTACAGCCTACAATGAGCAGTTCTTC.